The clone carrying this T cell receptor beta chain was recorded a few times. The data were taken from a study of type 1 and type 2 diabetes patients. Amplification started from genomic DNA. The TCR beta CDR3 region was amplified using 30 forward and 13 reverse primers. MiXCR was run by TCRdb on the multiplex PCR reads, yielding one entry per CDR3 protein. The data contain 280,000 or so distinct CDR3 sequences, approximately 50% of them singletons. The germline V and J ends were trimmed by 8 bases and 5 bases, with 19 bases remaining between them. This CDR3 contains 15 residues. The chain carries TRBV12-3 or TRBV12-4 and TRBJ1-5, with TRBD1 as a possible D gene (6 bases). This receptor was taken from a man aged 18 to 29 with type 2 diabetes. The material sequenced was peripheral blood mononuclear cells (PBMCs). The CDR3 protein is CASGVPGHMDQPQHF. The CDR3 coding sequence is TGTGCCAGCGGCGTTCCGGGACATATGGATCAGCCCCAGCATTTT.